This T cell receptor beta chain comes out of a study of T cells in localized non-small cell lung cancer. Broader study findings: Tumor showed lower T cell clonality than uninvolved adjacent lung, where it was highest. Out of the top 100 tumor clones, a median roughly 50 were seen in adjacent lung. Since sequencing was restricted to only one region of the tumor, intratumor heterogeneity remains a possibility.

With regard to this clone: Its specificity is unknown.

This CDR3 contains 14 residues. The germline V gene has CDR1 LNHDA and CDR2 SQIVND (reference sequence). Between the trimmed V and J ends, which lost 3 bases and 8 bases, there was a span of 16 bases. Sequencing used immunoSEQ multiplex PCR; TCRdb keeps in-frame clones, though not all of them. The sample lists about 70,000 clones; 70% to 90% were seen once. This chain uses TRBV19 with TRBJ1-2, with unresolved D. The clonotype originates from a male donor older than 55 with stage III squamous cell lung carcinoma. The source was peripheral blood, collected before any cancer treatment. CDR3 sequence reads: CASSIDRSTVGYTF. The CDR3 DNA reads as TGTGCCAGTAGTATCGATAGGAGCACAGTAGGCTACACCTTC.